A selection of T cell receptor beta chains follows, all from one sample in a study of cytomegalovirus exposure and HLA in healthy donors. Generated by immunoSEQ multiplex PCR, the TCRdb table keeps only in-frame clones and is missing some. This table has 250,000 to 300,000 clones, around 86% appearing once. Sample: PBMCs. The receptors here all came from a woman aged 18-30 years in good health and CMV-seronegative. The CDR3 runs from the conserved cysteine through the conserved F or W. The D gene is left open where the match is weak. Clone size, where shown, is once, few, many, or a class for clones that have expanded.

J gene: TRBJ2-3; D gene: -; CDR3 length: 14; clone size: -; V gene: TRBV6-6; CDR3 DNA: TGTGCCAGCAGTCGACCAGGGGGGAGAGATACGCAGTATTTT; CDR3 protein: CASSRPGGRDTQYF
J gene: TRBJ1-2; D gene: -; CDR3 length: 14; clone size: -; V gene: TRBV19; CDR3 DNA: TGTGCCAGTAGTGCCACACAGGGACGGTATGGCTACACCTTC; CDR3 protein: CASSATQGRYGYTF
J gene: TRBJ2-3; D gene: -; CDR3 length: 17; clone size: -; V gene: TRBV28; CDR3 DNA: TGTGCCAGCAGTTGGATTGGGGCCTATACCTCCACAGATACGCAGTATTTT; CDR3 protein: CASSWIGAYTSTDTQYF
J gene: TRBJ1-6; D gene: TRBD1; CDR3 length: 14; clone size: -; V gene: TRBV14; CDR3 DNA: TGTGCCAGCAGCCAAGGACAGGGAGGCTCACCCCTCCACTTT; CDR3 protein: CASSQGQGGSPLHF
J gene: TRBJ2-7; D gene: TRBD1; CDR3 length: 15; clone size: once; V gene: TRBV6-4; CDR3 DNA: TGTGCCAGCAGTGACTCGGCGACAGGGTCCTACGAGCAGTACTTC; CDR3 protein: CASSDSATGSYEQYF
J gene: TRBJ1-2; D gene: -; CDR3 length: 13; clone size: -; V gene: TRBV6-5; CDR3 DNA: TGTGCCAGCAGTCCAGGACAGTTCTATGGCTACACCTTC; CDR3 protein: CASSPGQFYGYTF
J gene: TRBJ1-3; D gene: -; CDR3 length: 14; clone size: -; V gene: TRBV29-1; CDR3 DNA: TGCAGCGTTGCCCCCGGGGGGGTTGGAAACACCATATATTTT; CDR3 protein: CSVAPGGVGNTIYF
J gene: TRBJ1-6; D gene: -; CDR3 length: 14; clone size: -; V gene: TRBV7-9; CDR3 DNA: TGTGCCAGCAGCTTAGCTTTGGGGGCAGGGGCCCTCCACTTT; CDR3 protein: CASSLALGAGALHF
J gene: TRBJ2-7; D gene: -; CDR3 length: 16; clone size: -; V gene: TRBV6-1; CDR3 DNA: TGTGCCAGCAGTGAAGGCCATGTCGGGAGAGTCTCTGGGCAGTACTTC; CDR3 protein: CASSEGHVGRVSGQYF
J gene: TRBJ1-1; D gene: TRBD1; CDR3 length: 17; clone size: -; V gene: TRBV4-3; CDR3 DNA: TGCGCCAGCAGCCATCTCCCAAAGGGACAGGGGTACACTGAAGCTTTCTTT; CDR3 protein: CASSHLPKGQGYTEAFF
J gene: TRBJ2-2; D gene: TRBD2; CDR3 length: 14; clone size: few; V gene: TRBV10-2; CDR3 DNA: TGCGCCACTACTAGCGGGACCAACACCGGGGAGCTGTTTTTT; CDR3 protein: CATTSGTNTGELFF
J gene: TRBJ2-3; D gene: TRBD2; CDR3 length: 17; clone size: -; V gene: TRBV5-3; CDR3 DNA: TGTGCCAGAATAATAGGACTAGCGGTACTAGGCACAGATACGCAGTATTTT; CDR3 protein: CARIIGLAVLGTDTQYF
J gene: TRBJ1-4; D gene: -; CDR3 length: 14; clone size: -; V gene: TRBV6-5; CDR3 DNA: TGTGCCAGCAGATCTCAGGGGTCTCAGGAAAAACTGTTTTTT; CDR3 protein: CASRSQGSQEKLFF
J gene: TRBJ1-5; D gene: -; CDR3 length: 19; clone size: -; V gene: TRBV4-1; CDR3 DNA: TGCGCCAGCAGCCAAGTAACAGGGATGGGGCTTTATAGCAATCAGCCCCAGCATTTT; CDR3 protein: CASSQVTGMGLYSNQPQHF
J gene: TRBJ2-3; D gene: TRBD1; CDR3 length: 15; clone size: -; V gene: TRBV4-3; CDR3 DNA: TGCGCCAGCAGCCAACCACATACCGGCGGGACAGGGATGTATTTT; CDR3 protein: CASSQPHTGGTGMYF
J gene: TRBJ2-1; D gene: -; CDR3 length: 14; clone size: -; V gene: TRBV19; CDR3 DNA: TGTGCCAGTAGTATGGACTCTTCCTACAATGAGCAGTTCTTC; CDR3 protein: CASSMDSSYNEQFF